This T cell receptor beta chain was sequenced for a study of CD8+CD57+ T cells in acquired aplastic anemia listed by TCRdb under 2018. In terms of the full investigation: Extracted DNA from sorted CD4+ and CD8+ cells averaged about 2.9 ug, ranging from roughly 0.17 to 30 ug. A CD8+CD57+ expansion meant a frequency higher than the mean frequency seen in healthy subjects. Points the paper makes about the study in general: No significant difference in CD8+ Simpson's diversity was found between patients and healthy controls (P=0.060). Roughly 31 CD8+ CDR3 sequences were shared between patients and controls but appeared highly expressed in patients and within their immunodominant clones.

Profiling of TCR beta VDJ combinations and CDR3 sequences used genomic DNA as the template. An Illumina HiSeq 2000 was used for TCR repertoire sequencing. In the source study's methods: TRBV/TRBJ rearrangement plots, CDR3 size and DJ length profiles, and Simpson's diversity index were used to assess repertoires. Whichever DNA sequence was most abundant in the deep sequencing data was defined as the immunodominant clone. CDR3 amino acid sequences were screened for sharing across subjects and were compared with published repertoires and the VDJdb database. The public reads were run again by TCRdb, first through fastp at Q25 and then through MiXCR, and only productive beta chains were kept. Each CDR3 protein appears once, grouped with its most common genes and DNA. The authors' filters were not applied to this entry. The sample yields over 150,000 distinct CDR3 sequences; roughly 48% were counted once. The ten largest clonotypes hold approximately 2.8% of the sample.

V loses 1 base, J loses 7 bases, and the germline ends lie 7 bases apart. CDR1 MNHNS and CDR2 SASEGT were looked up in the germline V gene. CDR3 length: 12 amino acids, cysteine to phenylalanine. The CDR3 DNA has 36 bases and is translated from base 1. Expansion of CD8+CD57+ cells had been shown by flow cytometry in the patients chosen for sequencing. Every patient had severe acquired aplastic anemia, diagnosed using the International Study of Aplastic Anemia and Agranulocytosis and Camitta criteria. At the time blood was sampled, none of the patients had received any therapy. The study deep-sequenced TCR repertoires of sorted CD4+ and CD8+ blood T cells from severe aplastic anemia patients and healthy subjects. In the USA, patient enrollment took place under clinicaltrials.gov protocols 00001620, 01623167, 00001397, 00071045, 00081523 and 00961064. Ficoll-Paque density gradient centrifugation was used to isolate peripheral blood mononuclear cells. Before DNA was extracted, CD4+ and CD8+ T cells were sorted using either FACS or magnetic beads.

A note on this clonotype: Its antigen target is currently unknown. No qualities accompany the bases; no much larger clone lies one base away.

In this chain, TRBV6-1 is recombined with TRBJ1-2; no D gene is confidently identified. Sequenced input: sorted CD4+, CD8+, or CD8+CD57+ T cells (not recorded which) from PBMCs. The clonotype was recovered from a human donor with aplastic anemia. At the DNA level, the sequence is TGTGCCAGCAGTGAAGGAGTATCTGGCTACACCTTC. Its amino acids are CASSEGVSGYTF.